What follows is one TCR beta chain and its context. Its antigen remains unidentified. Germline trimming cut 1 base from V and 7 bases from J; bases unmatched to any gene: 6. Germline V gene lookup returns CDR1 SGHTA and CDR2 FQGNSA. This CDR3 has 14 residues. With a J-beta primer mix and a sample-barcoded 5' primer, a second PCR ran 7 to 11 cycles. Researchers report that a template-switch adaptor with 12 random nucleotides tagged each cDNA molecule. Each CDR3 protein is one row after TCRdb ran MiXCR on the 5' RACE reads. This table has about 630,000 distinct CDR3 sequences, roughly 20% appearing once. A minimum of 5 micrograms of total RNA was extracted per sample. The sample belongs to a study of blood T cells in healthy people across ages. Regarding the study as a whole: Changes seen in expanded clonotypes were possibly confounded by donor CMV status left unknown. Diversity was estimated from one million T cells, and these estimates were considered underestimates.

The genes are TRBV7-2 and TRBJ2-5, with 7 bases fitting TRBD1. Sequencing input: blood. This receptor was taken from an older man in good health. CDR3 sequence: CASSLGGGFGTQYF. The DNA for the CDR3 is TGTGCCAGCAGCTTAGGAGGGGGCTTTGGGACCCAGTACTTC.